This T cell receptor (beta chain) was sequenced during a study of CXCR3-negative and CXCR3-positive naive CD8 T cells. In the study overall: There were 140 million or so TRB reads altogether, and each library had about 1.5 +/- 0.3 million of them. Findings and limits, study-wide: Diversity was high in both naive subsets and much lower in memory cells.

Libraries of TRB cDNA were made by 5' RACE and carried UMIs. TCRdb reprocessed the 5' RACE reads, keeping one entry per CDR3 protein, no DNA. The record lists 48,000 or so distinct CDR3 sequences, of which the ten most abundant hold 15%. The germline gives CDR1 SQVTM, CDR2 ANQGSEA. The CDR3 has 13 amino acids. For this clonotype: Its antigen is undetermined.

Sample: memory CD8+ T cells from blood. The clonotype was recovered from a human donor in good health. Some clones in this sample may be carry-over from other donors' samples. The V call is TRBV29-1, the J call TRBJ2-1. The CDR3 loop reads CSVDRASYNERFF.